A single sample is the source of the 2 T cell receptor beta chains below, sequenced in a study of identical twins. TCRdb passed the 5' RACE reads through MiXCR, listing each CDR3 protein once. The data show roughly 200,000 distinct CDR3 sequences, 7.5% seen once. The data also belong to a second study, concerning yellow fever vaccine responses in identical twins.

The sequenced material came from memory (CD45RO+) T cells sorted from blood. These TCRs come from a woman between 18 and 29 years old in good health.

This clonotype has at least ten counts. The V and J genes are TRBV5-1 and TRBJ2-7, with D perhaps assigned TRBD1 or TRBD2 (5 bases each). V lost 4 bases, J lost 1 base, and 12 bases lay in between. This CDR3 has 14 amino acids. CDR1 SGHRS and CDR2 YFSETQ come from the germline V gene. The CDR3: CASSAPEGSYEQYF. The CDR3 nucleotides are TGCGCCAGCAGCGCACCCGAGGGGTCCTACGAGCAGTACTTC.

The chain links TRBV20-1 to TRBJ2-2; D possibly corresponds to TRBD1 (6 bases). Trimming took off 5 bases at V and 1 base at J, with 11 bases between the two ends. The germline V gene has CDR1 DFQATT and CDR2 SNEGSKA (reference sequence). There are 14 residues in the CDR3. Here the CDR3 DNA reads TGCAGTGCTTTTACAGGGCAGAACACCGGGGAGCTGTTTTTT. Its translation: CSAFTGQNTGELFF.